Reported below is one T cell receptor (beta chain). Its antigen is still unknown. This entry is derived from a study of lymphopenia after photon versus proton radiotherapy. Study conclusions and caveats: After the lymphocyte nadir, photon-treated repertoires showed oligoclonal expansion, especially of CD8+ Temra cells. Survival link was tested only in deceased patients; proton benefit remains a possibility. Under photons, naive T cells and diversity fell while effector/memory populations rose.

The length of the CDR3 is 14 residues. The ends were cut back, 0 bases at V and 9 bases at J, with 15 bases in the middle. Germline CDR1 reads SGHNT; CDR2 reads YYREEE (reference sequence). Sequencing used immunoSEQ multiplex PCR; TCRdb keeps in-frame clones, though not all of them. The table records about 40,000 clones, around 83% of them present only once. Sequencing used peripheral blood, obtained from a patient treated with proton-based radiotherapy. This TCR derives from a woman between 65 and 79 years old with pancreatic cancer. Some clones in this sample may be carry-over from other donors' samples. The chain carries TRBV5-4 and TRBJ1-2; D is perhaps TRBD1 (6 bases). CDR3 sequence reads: CASSLATGAYSYTF. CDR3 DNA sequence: TGTGCCAGCAGCTTGGCGACGGGGGCATATAGCTACACCTTC.